The clone carrying this T cell receptor (beta chain) has ten or more counts. Its antigen is still unknown. The record originates from a study of T-cell reconstitution after alpha-beta-depleted transplantation in children. General study findings and limits: Day-60 TCRbeta diversity that was high in some patients was derived from surviving recipient T cells and thymic progenitors. Reported findings indicate that, about two months after transplant, alpha-beta T cells came from several hundred expanded clones, which were derived from non-depleted graft cells. T-cell numbers and diversity, one year after transplant, stemmed largely from T cells that were newly produced.

The CDR3 consists of 16 residues. The V and J ends lost 6 bases and 0 bases respectively, with 17 bases between them. Germline V gene sequence: CDR1 MDHEN, CDR2 SYDVKM. Unique molecular identifiers tagged the TCRbeta library. TCRdb re-called the PCR reads through MiXCR, storing one row per CDR3 protein. The data hold around 450,000 distinct CDR3 sequences, with 10% to 13% observed a single time. The chain uses TRBV28 and TRBJ2-5, with D perhaps matching TRBD2 (5 bases). This clonotype was sampled from a child aged 2 to 10 with inherited bone marrow failure, due to receive a stem cell transplant. Sequenced here: PBMCs, sampled before TCRalphabeta/CD19-depleted stem cell transplant. The CDR3 bases are TGTGCCAGCAGCTCCGGGCAGGAGGTGTACCAAGAGACCCAGTACTTC. Protein sequence: CASSSGQEVYQETQYF. The full variable domain, with the rest looked up from reference TRBV28 and TRBJ2-5, is DVKVTQSSRYLVKRTGEKVFLECVQDMDHENMFWYRQDPGLGLRLIYFSYDVKMKEKGDIPEGYSVSREKKERFSLILESASTNQTSMYLCASSSGQEVYQETQYFGPGTRLLVL.